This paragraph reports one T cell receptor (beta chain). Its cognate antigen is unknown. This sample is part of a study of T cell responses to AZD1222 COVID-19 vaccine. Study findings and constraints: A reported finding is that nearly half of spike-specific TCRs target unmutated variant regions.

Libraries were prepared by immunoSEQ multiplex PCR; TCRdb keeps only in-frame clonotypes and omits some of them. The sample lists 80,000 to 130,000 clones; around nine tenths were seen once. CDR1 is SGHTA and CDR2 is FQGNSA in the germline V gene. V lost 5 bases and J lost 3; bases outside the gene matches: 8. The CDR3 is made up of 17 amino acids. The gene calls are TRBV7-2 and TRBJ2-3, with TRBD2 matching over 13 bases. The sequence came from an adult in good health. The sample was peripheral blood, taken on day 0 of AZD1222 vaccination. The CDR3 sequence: CASSQTSGGYRTDTQYF. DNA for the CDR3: TGTGCCAGCAGCCAGACTAGCGGGGGGTATAGGACAGATACGCAGTATTTT.